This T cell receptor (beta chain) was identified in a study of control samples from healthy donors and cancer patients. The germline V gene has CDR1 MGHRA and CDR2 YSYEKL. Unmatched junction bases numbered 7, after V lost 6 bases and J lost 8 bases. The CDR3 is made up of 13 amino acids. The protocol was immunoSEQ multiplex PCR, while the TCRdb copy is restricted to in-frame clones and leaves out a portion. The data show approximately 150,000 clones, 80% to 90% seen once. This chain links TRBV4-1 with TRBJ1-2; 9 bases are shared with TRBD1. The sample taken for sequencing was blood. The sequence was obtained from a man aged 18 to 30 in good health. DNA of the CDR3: TGCGCCAGCAGAGGACAGGGGTTGGGCGGCTACACCTTC. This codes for CASRGQGLGGYTF.